This TCR beta chain was documented in a study of lymphopenia after photon versus proton radiotherapy (dated by TCRdb to 2018 to 2020). Context from the whole study: Photon and proton radiation therapy were compared by the study for their immunological effects in patients with gastrointestinal tumors who developed high-grade lymphopenia. The cohort comprised roughly 20 patients with gastrointestinal tumors who received either photon or proton therapy and then developed lymphopenia. The goal of the study was to characterize the differences between the two radiation modalities in how they affect the immune system. General conclusions and limits of the study: After the lymphocyte count nadir, repertoires from photon-treated patients showed oligoclonal expansion, particularly of CD8+ Temra cells, and this expansion drove the decline in diversity. Across the cohort, an inverse correlation was found between a larger post-nadir drop in TCR diversity and overall survival time among patients who died. The survival association was assessed only in patients who died, and the authors presented better survival with proton therapy as a possibility rather than a demonstrated result. Proton-treated patients stayed relatively stable during treatment, while photon-treated patients lost naive T cells and TCR diversity and gained effector/memory populations.

Library creation used the immunoSEQ multiplex PCR assay. T cell repertoires were profiled with deep sequencing of rearranged TCR beta loci together with multiparametric flow cytometry. TCRdb took over this immuneACCESS table, retaining in-frame rearrangements with V and J assigned. Such tables are incomplete; in checked studies, under half of the missing clones stem from an unresolved V gene, and the remainder is unexplained. This sample holds around 63,000 clones; 86% were observed only once. Approximately 2.2% of the sample rests with the top ten. Concerning this clone itself: It lacks a known antigen. No base quality values were provided; no much bigger clone lies one nucleotide off.

The TCR comes from a man aged 35 to 55 with gastric cancer. The material was peripheral blood, obtained from a patient treated with photon-based radiotherapy.

The bases are TGTGCCAGCAGCCAAGACGGGATACACCAGCATTTT. This sequence encodes CASSQDGIHQHF. In this chain, TRBV14 is recombined with TRBJ1-5; no D segment can be confidently identified. A distance of 9 bases separates the germline ends of V and J, which lose 0 bases and 12 bases respectively. The CDR3 sequence holds 12 residues, the cysteine and phenylalanine included. Of all the DNA, just the CDR3 is kept, 36 bases in frame from base 1. The germline V gene specifies SGHDN as CDR1 and FVKESK as CDR2.